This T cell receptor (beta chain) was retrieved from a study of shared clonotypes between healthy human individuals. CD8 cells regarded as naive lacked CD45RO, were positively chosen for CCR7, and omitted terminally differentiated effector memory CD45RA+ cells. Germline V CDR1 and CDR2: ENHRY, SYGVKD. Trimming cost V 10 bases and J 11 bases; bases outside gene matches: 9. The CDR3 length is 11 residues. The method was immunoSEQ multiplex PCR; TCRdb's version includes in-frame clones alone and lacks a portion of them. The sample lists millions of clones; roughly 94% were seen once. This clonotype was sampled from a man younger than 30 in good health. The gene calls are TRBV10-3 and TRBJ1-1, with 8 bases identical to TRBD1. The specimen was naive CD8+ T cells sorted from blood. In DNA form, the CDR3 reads TGTGCCACCGACAGGGGAACCGGGGCTTTCTTT. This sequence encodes CATDRGTGAFF.